The 25 T cell receptor beta chains listed next were all sequenced from one sample in a study of blood T cell repertoires in COVID-19. Repertoires were generated with immunoSEQ multiplex PCR, while TCRdb's copy carries only in-frame clones and drops some. The repertoire includes about 150,000 clones, more than 80% of them detected once, and roughly 0.51% sits in the top ten. What was sequenced was peripheral blood. These receptors all stem from a man in his fifties or sixties with acute or convalescent COVID-19.

The V gene is TRBV28, the J gene TRBJ1-2; 8 bases align to TRBD1. The trim removed 5 bases at V and 3 bases at J, leaving 5 bases unmatched. Germline CDR1 reads MDHEN; CDR2 reads SYDVKM. The CDR3 length is 14 residues. CDR3 sequence reads: CASSPTGVDYGYTF. CDR3 in DNA: TGTGCCAGCAGTCCGACAGGGGTGGACTATGGCTACACCTTC.

The chain carries TRBV12-3 or TRBV12-4 and TRBJ1-1; a weak D match, TRBD1 (6 bases). V lost 3 bases and J 13 bases, leaving 12 bases between the germline ends. The CDR3 is 11 amino acids. Here the CDR3 DNA reads TGTGCCAGCAGTTTTGGACAGATAGATTTCTTT. Translating it yields CASSFGQIDFF.

V gene TRBV7-3 combines with J gene TRBJ2-2; 15 nucleotides agree with TRBD2. This CDR3 comprises 19 residues. The junction had 8 bases not matched to a gene; V was cut back by 1 base and J by 5 bases. Germline assignment: CDR1 SGHTA and CDR2 FQGTGA. The CDR3 is CASSLKNPGLAGGTGELFF. CDR3 DNA: TGTGCCAGCAGCTTAAAAAATCCCGGACTAGCGGGAGGGACCGGGGAGCTGTTTTTT.

The chain employs TRBV7-2 and TRBJ1-1; 9 bases match TRBD1. CDR3 length: 19 amino acids. Per germline, CDR1 SGHTA and CDR2 FQGNSA. J lost 1 base, V lost 4 bases, and 16 bases had no gene match. The CDR3 loop reads CASSSRHKTGGERNTEAFF. DNA of the CDR3: TGTGCCAGCAGCTCACGGCACAAGACAGGGGGGGAGAGGAACACTGAAGCTTTCTTT.

This chain connects TRBV2 to TRBJ1-4; D is unresolved. The CDR3 length is 13 residues. V was pared by 5 bases and J by 10 bases, with 14 bases between. CDR1 SNHLY and CDR2 FYNNEI come from the germline V gene. This CDR3 reads CASSSDAERKLFF. Here the CDR3 DNA reads TGTGCCAGCAGTTCCGACGCGGAGAGAAAACTGTTTTTT. Full variable domain (outside the CDR3, taken from reference TRBV2 and TRBJ1-4): EPEVTQTPSHQVTQMGQEVILRCVPISNHLYFYWYRQILGQKVEFLVSFYNNEISEKSEIFDDQFSVERPDGSNFTLKIRSTKLEDSAMYFCASSSDAERKLFFGSGTQLSVL.

The gene calls are TRBV3-1 (or the pseudogene TRBV3-2) and TRBJ1-2; 7 nucleotides agree with TRBD1. The trim removed 3 bases at V and 2 bases at J, leaving 6 bases unmatched. Germline assignment: CDR1 LGHDT and CDR2 YNNKEL (reference sequence). The CDR3 spans 15 residues. CDR3 in DNA: TGTGCCAGCAGCCACCCGACAGGGTCCAACTATGGCTACACCTTC. Protein sequence: CASSHPTGSNYGYTF.

The CDR3 loop is CASSTQGFTGELFF. In nucleotides, the CDR3 is TGTGCCAGCAGTACACAGGGTTTTACCGGGGAGCTGTTTTTT. The V and J genes are TRBV27 and TRBJ2-2; tentatively, D is TRBD1 (6 bases). The CDR3 covers 14 residues. The V end lost 5 bases, the J end lost 5 bases, and 12 bases lay between the germline ends. Germline V gene data show CDR1 as MNHEY and CDR2 as SMNVEV (reference sequence).

The chain joins TRBV19 to TRBJ1-2; TRBD1 is a possible D gene (6 bases). V was clipped by 3 bases and J by 6 bases, with 11 bases between them. CDR1 and CDR2 from the germline V gene are LNHDA and SQIVND (reference sequence). The length of the CDR3 is 13 residues. CDR3 bases: TGTGCCAGTAGTATTGGCAGGGGCAATGGCTACACCTTC. Translating gives CASSIGRGNGYTF. The full variable domain, in which reference TRBV19 and TRBJ1-2 provide the parts outside the CDR3, is DGGITQSPKYLFRKEGQNVTLSCEQNLNHDAMYWYRQDPGQGLRLIYYSQIVNDFQKGDIAEGYSVSREKKESFPLTVTSAQKNPTAFYLCASSIGRGNGYTFGSGTRLTVV.

This chain links TRBV9 with TRBJ1-6; 9 nucleotides match TRBD1. This CDR3 is 14 amino acids long. The germline gives CDR1 SGDLS, CDR2 YYNGEE. Trimming removed 3 bases from V and 10 bases from J; junction bases left unmatched: 5. The CDR3 spells CASSEGQGLSPLHF. The CDR3 nucleotides read TGTGCCAGCAGCGAGGGACAGGGTTTATCACCCCTCCACTTT.

The rearrangement links TRBV5-6 to TRBJ1-2; 9 nucleotides agree with TRBD1. With V trimmed by 5 bases and J by 4 bases, 6 bases remained unmatched. The germline gives CDR1 SGHDT, CDR2 YYEEEE. The length of the CDR3 is 14 residues. The CDR3 bases are TGTGCCAGCAGGTCGGACAGGGGCCCCTATGGCTACACCTTC. This codes for CASRSDRGPYGYTF.

V and J are TRBV7-9 and TRBJ2-1; 8 bases map to TRBD1. This CDR3 comprises 15 residues. With 10 bases clipped from V and 7 bases from J, the junction kept 15 bases outside the gene matches. Germline-derived CDR1 and CDR2 are SEHNR and FQNEAQ (reference sequence). The CDR3 DNA reads TGTGCCACCATTTCTCGGGACAGGCCCATAAATGAGCAGTTCTTC. Protein sequence: CATISRDRPINEQFF.

The chain recombines TRBV6-5 with TRBJ2-5, with a weak D call TRBD2 (5 bases). CDR3 size: 15 residues. V lost 2 bases and J 5 bases, leaving 15 bases between the germline ends. Germline V CDR1 and CDR2: MNHEY, SVGAGI. CDR3 residues: CASSYRDLGAETQYF. DNA of the CDR3: TGTGCCAGCAGTTACCGCGACTTGGGAGCGGAGACCCAGTACTTC.

The chain is built from TRBV7-6 and TRBJ2-5, with TRBD2 as a possible D gene (6 bases). The CDR3 totals 13 residues. In germline, CDR1 is SGHVS, CDR2 FNYEAQ. V was pared by 5 bases and J by 5 bases, with 12 bases between. The CDR3 region has the DNA TGTGCCAGCAGCCGGGGGAGCGGGGAGACCCAGTACTTC. Protein product: CASSRGSGETQYF.

The chain employs TRBV30 and TRBJ2-1; weak D call: TRBD2 (7 bases). CDR1 is GTSNPN, CDR2 SVGIG, per germline (reference sequence). The V gene lost 1 base and the J gene lost 10 bases, with 17 bases spanning the gap. CDR3 length: 14 amino acids. CDR3 bases: TGTGCCTGGAGTGCTAGGGGGGGGCGGGAGGAGCAGTTCTTC. Translated, it gives CAWSARGGREEQFF.

The chain joins TRBV19 to TRBJ2-7, with 7 bases lining up with TRBD2. CDR1 is LNHDA and CDR2 is SQIVND in the germline V gene (reference sequence). V shed 3 bases, J shed 6 bases, and the junction held 11 bases outside the gene matches. The CDR3 is 15 residues long. The CDR3 sequence: CASSMFPSGIVEQYF. CDR3 nucleotide sequence: TGTGCCAGTAGTATGTTTCCTAGCGGAATTGTCGAGCAGTACTTC.

This rearrangement joins TRBV18 to TRBJ2-2; tentatively, D is TRBD1 (6 bases). Trimming pared 6 bases from V and 8 bases from J, leaving 13 bases between. Germline values: CDR1 KGHSH, CDR2 LQKENI. CDR3 length: 13 residues. CDR3 protein: CASSTGLAGELFF. The DNA for the CDR3 is TGTGCCAGCTCTACAGGGTTGGCGGGGGAGCTGTTTTTT.

A remark on this clone: One end of the junction does not line up with germline, which may come from a read error. The chain joins TRBV7-7 to TRBJ2-5; 16 positions match TRBD2. There are 16 residues in the CDR3. Germline V CDR1 and CDR2: SSHAT, FNYEAQ (reference sequence). The CDR3, as DNA: TGTGCTAGCAGCCAAGGGACTAGCGGGGGGGCCGAGACCCAGTACTTC. It codes for CASSQGTSGGAETQYF.

The table lists this clone with a count of one. This rearrangement joins TRBV5-6 to TRBJ2-2; D may be TRBD2 (6 bases). Trimming pared 0 bases from V and 7 bases from J, leaving 19 bases between. Per the germline V gene, CDR1 is SGHDT and CDR2 is YYEEEE. The CDR3 length is 17 residues. The CDR3 protein is CASSLGGGTPHHGELFF. DNA of the CDR3: TGTGCCAGCAGCTTGGGTGGGGGGACCCCCCACCACGGGGAGCTGTTTTTT.

The chain links TRBV19 to TRBJ1-1, with D uncertain. The CDR3 extends over 15 amino acids. V lost 6 bases and J lost 2, with 16 bases in between. The V gene's germline CDR1 is LNHDA and CDR2 SQIVND (reference sequence). Here the CDR3 DNA reads TGTGCCAGTAGCCCTTCCCTCGGTACCAACACTGAAGCTTTCTTT. Translated: CASSPSLGTNTEAFF.

The chain combines TRBV5-4 with TRBJ2-7; possible D gene TRBD1, 6 bases. CDR1 and CDR2 (germline): SGHNT, YYREEE (reference sequence). The CDR3 spans 14 residues. V lost 3 bases to trimming and J lost 2 bases, with 12 bases between them. Here the CDR3 reads CASSSRDRTYEQYF. In DNA form, the CDR3 reads TGTGCCAGCAGCTCCCGAGACAGGACCTACGAGCAGTACTTC.

This chain joins TRBV6-6 and TRBJ1-4, with 7 bases matching TRBD1. From germline, CDR1 is MNHNY and CDR2 SVGAGI (reference sequence). The V and J ends lost 10 bases and 8 bases, in that order; junction bases with no gene match: 4. The CDR3 has 11 residues. Here the CDR3 reads CATTTGEKLFF. As DNA, the CDR3 is TGTGCCACAACGACAGGGGAAAAACTGTTTTTT.

This sequence joins TRBV30 and TRBJ1-2; TRBD1 might be the D (6 bases). Germline V CDR1 and CDR2: GTSNPN, SVGIG (reference sequence). Trimming left V 8 bases short and J 3 bases short, with 10 bases between. The CDR3 has 11 residues. The CDR3 sequence is CASTGYYGYTF. The CDR3 DNA is TGTGCCAGCACAGGGTACTATGGCTACACCTTC.

The V and J genes are TRBV29-1 and TRBJ2-7, with TRBD2 identical over 7 bases. Germline assignment: CDR1 SQVTM and CDR2 ANQGSEA. The CDR3 consists of 14 residues. V lost 6 bases, J lost 4 bases, and 12 bases stayed unmatched. The CDR3 loop reads CSVPRGGAGYEQYF. The CDR3 bases are TGCAGCGTCCCCCGGGGAGGGGCCGGATACGAGCAGTACTTC.

This clone was observed once. The CDR3 bases are TGTGCCAGCAGTTACTGGCAGGGTGGGGAGACCCAGTACTTC. Its protein product is CASSYWQGGETQYF. This chain uses TRBV6-5 with TRBJ2-5, with a weak D call TRBD1 (5 bases). V was shortened by 1 base and J by 5 bases, with 11 bases between the two germline ends. Germline CDR1 MNHEY, CDR2 SVGAGI. This CDR3 comprises 14 residues.

This chain joins TRBV10-3 and TRBJ2-7, with 9 nucleotides matching TRBD1. The V and J ends lost 6 bases and 4 bases, in that order; junction bases with no gene match: 10. CDR3 size: 15 residues. Per germline, CDR1 ENHRY and CDR2 SYGVKD. In nucleotides, the CDR3 is TGTGCCATCAGGGAACCGGGACAGGGCCTTTACGAGCAGTACTTC. Translated, it gives CAIREPGQGLYEQYF.